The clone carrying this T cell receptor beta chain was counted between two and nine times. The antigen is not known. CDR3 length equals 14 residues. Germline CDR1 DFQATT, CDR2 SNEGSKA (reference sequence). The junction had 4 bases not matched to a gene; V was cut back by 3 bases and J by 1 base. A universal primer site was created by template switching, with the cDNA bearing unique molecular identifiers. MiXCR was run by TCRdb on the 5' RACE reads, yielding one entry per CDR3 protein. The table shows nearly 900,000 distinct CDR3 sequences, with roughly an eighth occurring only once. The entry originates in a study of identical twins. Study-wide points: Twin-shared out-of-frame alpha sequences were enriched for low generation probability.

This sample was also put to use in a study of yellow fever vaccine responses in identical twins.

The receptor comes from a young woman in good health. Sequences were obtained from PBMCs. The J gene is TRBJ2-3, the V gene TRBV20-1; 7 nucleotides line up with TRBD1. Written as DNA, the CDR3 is TGCAGTGCTAGTCTTGACAGGGGCACAGATACGCAGTATTTT. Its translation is CSASLDRGTDTQYF.